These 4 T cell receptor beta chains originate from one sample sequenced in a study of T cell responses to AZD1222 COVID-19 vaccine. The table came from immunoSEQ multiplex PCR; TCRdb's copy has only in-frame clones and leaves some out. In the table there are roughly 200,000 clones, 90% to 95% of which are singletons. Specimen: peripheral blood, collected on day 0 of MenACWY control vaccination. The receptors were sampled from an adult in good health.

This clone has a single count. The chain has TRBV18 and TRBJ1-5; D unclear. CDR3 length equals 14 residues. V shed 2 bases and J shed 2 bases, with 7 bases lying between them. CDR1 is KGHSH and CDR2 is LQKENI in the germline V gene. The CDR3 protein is CASSPTQGNQPQHF. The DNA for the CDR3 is TGTGCCAGCTCACCAACCCAGGGCAATCAGCCCCAGCATTTT.

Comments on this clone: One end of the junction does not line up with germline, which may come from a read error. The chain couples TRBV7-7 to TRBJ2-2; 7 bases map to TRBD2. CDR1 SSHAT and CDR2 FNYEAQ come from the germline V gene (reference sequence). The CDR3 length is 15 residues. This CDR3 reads CASSLTGGDTGELFF. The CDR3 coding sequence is TGTGCTAGCAGCTTAACGGGGGGTGACACCGGGGAGCTGTTTTTT.

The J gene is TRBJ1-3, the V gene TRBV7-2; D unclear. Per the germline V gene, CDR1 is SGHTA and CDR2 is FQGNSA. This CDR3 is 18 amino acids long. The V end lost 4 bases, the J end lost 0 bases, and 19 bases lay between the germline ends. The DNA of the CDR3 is TGTGCCAGCAGCTCCATAGGAGCAGGAACACTCTCTGGAAACACCATATATTTT. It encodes CASSSIGAGTLSGNTIYF.

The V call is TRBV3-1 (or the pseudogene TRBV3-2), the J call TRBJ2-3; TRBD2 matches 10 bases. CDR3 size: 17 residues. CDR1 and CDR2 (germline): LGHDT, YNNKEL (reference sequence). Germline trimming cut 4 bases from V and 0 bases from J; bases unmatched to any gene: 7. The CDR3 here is CASSPLSSGGSTDTQYF. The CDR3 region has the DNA TGTGCCAGCAGCCCCCTTTCTAGCGGGGGCAGCACAGATACGCAGTATTTT.